The sequence of this T cell receptor (beta chain) was determined in a study of blood T cell repertoires in COVID-19. Whole-study context: The United States, Italy and Spain supplied acute and convalescent COVID-19 samples. From T cells, B-cell-depleted T cells, or PBMCs came the material, which was cDNA or gDNA.

Study processing details: Scientists estimated how many nucleated cells there were by amplifying reference gene primers. The assay was immunoSEQ multiplex PCR, and TCRdb's table has in-frame clones only and misses some. V, J and clone size are those of that table, while D and trimming were read from the DNA. The profile shows about 120,000 clones, 80% of them singletons. Germline-derived CDR1 and CDR2 are SGHTA and FQGNSA. The CDR3 loop spans 14 amino acids. Losses at the gene ends were 6 bases for V and 4 bases for J; bases not matched to a gene: 5. Material: peripheral blood. This chain joins TRBV7-2 and TRBJ2-7; 11 nucleotides line up with TRBD2. The TCR originated in a man between 60 and 75 years old with active or convalescent COVID-19. The chain's CDR3 is CASRPLAGVYEQYF. Here the CDR3 DNA reads TGTGCCAGCAGACCACTAGCGGGAGTATACGAGCAGTACTTC. Together with reference TRBV7-2 and TRBJ2-7, the CDR3 gives the full variable domain: GAGVSQSPSNKVTEKGKDVELRCDPISGHTALYWYRQSLGQGLEFLIYFQGNSAPDKSGLPSDRFSAERTGGSVSTLTIQRTQQEDSAVYLCASRPLAGVYEQYFGPGTRLTVT.